The source of this T cell receptor beta chain is a study of OX40 agonist ivuxolimab in advanced cancers. Overall study: Earlier treatment with anti-PD-1, anti-PD-L1 or anti-CTLA-4 was permitted, and around 43% had received some. Three patients showed partial responses: one hepatocellular carcinoma and two cutaneous melanoma cases. Study results and limitations: More expanded clones were found, on average, in CD8+ than in CD4+ T cells. Antigen targets of the expanded peripheral T cells went undetermined.

Some clones are missing from TCRdb's copy, which holds only in-frame ones; the method was immunoSEQ multiplex PCR. The data hold fewer than 25,000 clones, with approximately 77% observed a single time. Germline-derived CDR1 and CDR2 are MNHEY and SVGAGI. The CDR3 runs to 11 residues. The ends were cut back, 9 bases at V and 2 bases at J, with 5 bases in the middle. This clone was recorded once. Antigen specificity is unknown. This chain uses TRBV6-5 with TRBJ1-3; D uncertain. The sequencing here drew on CD4+ or CD8+ T cells sorted from blood, taken in a trial of the OX40 agonist ivuxolimab. The receptor was isolated from an adult with an advanced solid tumor such as melanoma, head and neck, liver or kidney cancer. The CDR3 DNA reads as TGTGCCAGTCGAACTGGAAACACCATATATTTT. Its protein is CASRTGNTIYF.